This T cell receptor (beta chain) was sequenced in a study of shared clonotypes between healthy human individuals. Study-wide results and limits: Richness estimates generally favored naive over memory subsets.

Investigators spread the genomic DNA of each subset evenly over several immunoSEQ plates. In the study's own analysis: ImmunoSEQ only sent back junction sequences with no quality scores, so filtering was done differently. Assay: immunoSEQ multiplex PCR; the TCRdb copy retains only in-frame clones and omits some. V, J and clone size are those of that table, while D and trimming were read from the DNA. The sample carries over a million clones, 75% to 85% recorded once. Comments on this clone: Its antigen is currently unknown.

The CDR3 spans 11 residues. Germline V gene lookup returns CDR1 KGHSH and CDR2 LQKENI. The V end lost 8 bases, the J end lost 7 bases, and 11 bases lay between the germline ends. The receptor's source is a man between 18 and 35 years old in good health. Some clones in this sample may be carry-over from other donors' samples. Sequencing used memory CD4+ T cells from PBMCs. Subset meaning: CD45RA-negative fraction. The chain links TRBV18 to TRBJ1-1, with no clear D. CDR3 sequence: CASVTLDEAFF. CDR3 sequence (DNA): TGTGCCAGCGTGACCCTTGATGAAGCTTTCTTT.